The sequence of this T cell receptor (beta chain) was determined in a study of cytomegalovirus exposure and HLA in healthy donors. Study in general: A preliminary data release comprised tens of millions of unique TCRs obtained from HLA-typed donors.

Germline V lookup: CDR1 SGHKS, CDR2 YYEKEE (reference sequence). V trimming: 5 bases; J trimming: 6 bases; junction bases outside the gene matches: 6. The CDR3 extends over 14 amino acids. PCR was performed using 60 Vbeta and 13 Jbeta primers. Generated by immunoSEQ multiplex PCR, the TCRdb table keeps only in-frame clones and is missing some. The table lists fewer than 250,000 clones, 70% to 85% of them singletons. The sequenced sample was PBMCs. The TCR sequence derives from a man between 40 and 49 years old in good health and CMV-seropositive. V is TRBV5-5 and J is TRBJ1-4, with 8 nucleotides matching TRBD1. CDR3: CASRPQGADEKLFF. DNA of the CDR3: TGTGCCAGCAGACCGCAGGGGGCGGATGAAAAACTGTTTTTT. The full variable domain, in which reference TRBV5-5 and TRBJ1-4 provide the parts outside the CDR3, is DAGVTQSPTHLIKTRGQQVTLRCSPISGHKSVSWYQQVLGQGPQFIFQYYEKEERGRGNFPDRFSARQFPNYSSELNVNALLLGDSALYLCASRPQGADEKLFFGSGTQLSVL.